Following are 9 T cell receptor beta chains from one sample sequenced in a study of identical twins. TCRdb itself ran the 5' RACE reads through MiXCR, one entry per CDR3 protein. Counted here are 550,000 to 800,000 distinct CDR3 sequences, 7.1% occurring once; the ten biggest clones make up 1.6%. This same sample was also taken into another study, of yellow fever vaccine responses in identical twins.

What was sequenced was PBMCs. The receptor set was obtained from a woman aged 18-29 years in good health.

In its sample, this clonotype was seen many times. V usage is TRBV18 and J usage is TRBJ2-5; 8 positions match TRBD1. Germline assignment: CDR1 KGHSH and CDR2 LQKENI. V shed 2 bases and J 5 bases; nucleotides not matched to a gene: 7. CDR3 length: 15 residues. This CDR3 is CASSPTDRALETQYF. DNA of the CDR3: TGTGCCAGCTCACCAACGGACAGGGCTTTGGAGACCCAGTACTTC.

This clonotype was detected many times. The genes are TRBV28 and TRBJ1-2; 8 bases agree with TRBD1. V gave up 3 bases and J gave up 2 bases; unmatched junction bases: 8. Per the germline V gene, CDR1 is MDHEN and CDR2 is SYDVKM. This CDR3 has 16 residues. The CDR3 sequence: CASSFLRTGRNYGYTF. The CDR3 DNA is TGTGCCAGCAGTTTTCTTCGGACAGGGAGGAACTATGGCTACACCTTC.

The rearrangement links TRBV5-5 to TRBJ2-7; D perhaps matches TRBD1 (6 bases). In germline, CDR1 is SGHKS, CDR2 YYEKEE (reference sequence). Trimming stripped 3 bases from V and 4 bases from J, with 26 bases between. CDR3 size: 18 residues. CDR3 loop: CASSSGPGQPFKQYEQYF. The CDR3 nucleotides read TGTGCCAGCAGCTCAGGACCGGGACAACCTTTTAAGCAATACGAGCAGTACTTC.

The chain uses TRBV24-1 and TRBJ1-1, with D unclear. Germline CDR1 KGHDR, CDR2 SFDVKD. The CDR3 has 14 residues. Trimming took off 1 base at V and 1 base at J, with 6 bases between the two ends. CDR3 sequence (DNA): TGTGCCACCAGTGATTTCAGAGAGAACACTGAAGCTTTCTTT. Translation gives CATSDFRENTEAFF.

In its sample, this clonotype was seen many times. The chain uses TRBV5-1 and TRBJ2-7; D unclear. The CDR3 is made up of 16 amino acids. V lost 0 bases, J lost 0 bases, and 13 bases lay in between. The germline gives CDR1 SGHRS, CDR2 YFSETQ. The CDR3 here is CASSLDPLRGSYEQYF. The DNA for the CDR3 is TGCGCCAGCAGCTTGGATCCGTTAAGAGGCTCCTACGAGCAGTACTTC.

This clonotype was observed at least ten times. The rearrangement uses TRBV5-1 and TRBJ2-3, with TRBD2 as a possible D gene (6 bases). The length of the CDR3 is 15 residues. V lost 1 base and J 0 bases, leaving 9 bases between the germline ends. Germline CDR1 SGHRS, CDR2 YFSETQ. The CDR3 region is CASSLSSASTDTQYF. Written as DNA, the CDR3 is TGCGCCAGCAGCTTGTCTAGCGCAAGCACAGATACGCAGTATTTT.

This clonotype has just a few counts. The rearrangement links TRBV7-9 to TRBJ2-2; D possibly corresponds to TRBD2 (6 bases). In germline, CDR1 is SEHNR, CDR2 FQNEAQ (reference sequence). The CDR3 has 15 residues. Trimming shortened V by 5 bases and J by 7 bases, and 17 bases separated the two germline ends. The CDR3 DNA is TGTGCCAGCAGCCCCGCCCATGGGGGGAACGGGGAGCTGTTTTTT. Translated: CASSPAHGGNGELFF. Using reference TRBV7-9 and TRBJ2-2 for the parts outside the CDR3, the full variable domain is DTGVSQNPRHKITKRGQNVTFRCDPISEHNRLYWYRQTLGQGPEFLTYFQNEAQLEKSRLLSDRFSAERPKGSFSTLEIQRTEQGDSAMYLCASSPAHGGNGELFFGEGSRLTVL.

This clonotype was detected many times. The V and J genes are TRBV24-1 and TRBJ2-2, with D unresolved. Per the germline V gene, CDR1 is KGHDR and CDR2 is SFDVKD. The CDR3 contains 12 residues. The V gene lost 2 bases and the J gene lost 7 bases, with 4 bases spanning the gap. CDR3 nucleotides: TGTGCCACCAGTGATTATGGCGGGGAGCTGTTTTTT. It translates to CATSDYGGELFF.

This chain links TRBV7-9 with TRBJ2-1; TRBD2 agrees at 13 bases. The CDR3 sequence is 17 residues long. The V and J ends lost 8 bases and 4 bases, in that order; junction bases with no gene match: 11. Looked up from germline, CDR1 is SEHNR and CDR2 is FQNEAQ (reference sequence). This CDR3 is CASQGTSGALRYNEQFF. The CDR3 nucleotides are TGTGCCAGCCAAGGGACTAGCGGGGCGCTGAGGTACAATGAGCAGTTCTTC.